This record looks at one T cell receptor beta chain sequence and its context. Its antigen remains unidentified. The data were taken from a study of cytomegalovirus exposure and HLA in healthy donors. Whole-study results and caveats: TCR beta chains numbering 164 were designated cytomegalovirus-associated. Follow-up analysis later connected one missense variant in DCLRE1C with trimming of TCR beta V- and J-genes. In a later analysis, TCR association rates varied by HLA locus: DRB1 most, HLA-C fewest.

The V and J ends lost 4 bases and 3 bases respectively, with 13 bases between them. The CDR3 is 15 residues long. Germline CDR1 reads MNHEY; CDR2 reads SVGAGI. PCR used 60 Vbeta primers and 13 Jbeta primers. TCRdb keeps only in-frame clones here, not all; method: immunoSEQ multiplex PCR. Counted here are approximately 120,000 clones, 74% occurring once; the ten biggest clones make up roughly 4.1%. The clonotype was recovered from a woman between 50 and 59 years old in good health and CMV-seropositive. Sequencing input: PBMCs. The chain is built from TRBV6-5 and TRBJ2-1; D may be TRBD2 (5 bases). CDR3 sequence: CASSSQGRDYNEQFF. CDR3 DNA sequence: TGTGCCAGCAGTTCTCAAGGTCGGGACTACAATGAGCAGTTCTTC.